This T cell receptor beta chain was documented in a study of molecular identifiers for immune sequencing clone quantification. General observations from the study: In naive cells, clones above 20 RNA copies held under 1% of molecules, whereas in effector cells they held over 98%. Jurkat TCR RNA spiked in from one cell reportedly remained identifiable amid some 950,000 naive cells.

This clonotype turned up a few times. Its specificity is not known. Naive CD8 T cells underwent sorting with the CD8+CD4-CCR7+CD45RA+ definition. The bulk TCR libraries were made with methods described before and with listed TCR primers. TCRdb fed the PCR reads into MiXCR, producing one record per CDR3 protein. This table holds about 640,000 distinct CDR3 sequences, nearly 20% found once. The sequence derives from a human donor in good health. Some libraries in this study had Jurkat cell RNA spiked in. Sequenced material: naive CD8+ T cells from blood, with Jurkat cell RNA spiked in. The sample's subset: FACS-sorted CD8+CD4-CCR7+CD45RA+ naive T cells.

The CDR3 DNA sequence: TGTGCCAGCAGTTACGCCCGAGCGGGAGGGCCATCCTACGAGCAGTACTTC. Translating gives CASSYARAGGPSYEQYF. This rearrangement joins TRBV6-2 or TRBV6-3 to TRBJ2-7; TRBD2 matches 10 bases. CDR1 and CDR2 from the germline V gene are MNHEY and SVGEGT. Germline trimming cut 2 bases from V and 1 base from J; bases unmatched to any gene: 8. The length of the CDR3 is 17 residues.